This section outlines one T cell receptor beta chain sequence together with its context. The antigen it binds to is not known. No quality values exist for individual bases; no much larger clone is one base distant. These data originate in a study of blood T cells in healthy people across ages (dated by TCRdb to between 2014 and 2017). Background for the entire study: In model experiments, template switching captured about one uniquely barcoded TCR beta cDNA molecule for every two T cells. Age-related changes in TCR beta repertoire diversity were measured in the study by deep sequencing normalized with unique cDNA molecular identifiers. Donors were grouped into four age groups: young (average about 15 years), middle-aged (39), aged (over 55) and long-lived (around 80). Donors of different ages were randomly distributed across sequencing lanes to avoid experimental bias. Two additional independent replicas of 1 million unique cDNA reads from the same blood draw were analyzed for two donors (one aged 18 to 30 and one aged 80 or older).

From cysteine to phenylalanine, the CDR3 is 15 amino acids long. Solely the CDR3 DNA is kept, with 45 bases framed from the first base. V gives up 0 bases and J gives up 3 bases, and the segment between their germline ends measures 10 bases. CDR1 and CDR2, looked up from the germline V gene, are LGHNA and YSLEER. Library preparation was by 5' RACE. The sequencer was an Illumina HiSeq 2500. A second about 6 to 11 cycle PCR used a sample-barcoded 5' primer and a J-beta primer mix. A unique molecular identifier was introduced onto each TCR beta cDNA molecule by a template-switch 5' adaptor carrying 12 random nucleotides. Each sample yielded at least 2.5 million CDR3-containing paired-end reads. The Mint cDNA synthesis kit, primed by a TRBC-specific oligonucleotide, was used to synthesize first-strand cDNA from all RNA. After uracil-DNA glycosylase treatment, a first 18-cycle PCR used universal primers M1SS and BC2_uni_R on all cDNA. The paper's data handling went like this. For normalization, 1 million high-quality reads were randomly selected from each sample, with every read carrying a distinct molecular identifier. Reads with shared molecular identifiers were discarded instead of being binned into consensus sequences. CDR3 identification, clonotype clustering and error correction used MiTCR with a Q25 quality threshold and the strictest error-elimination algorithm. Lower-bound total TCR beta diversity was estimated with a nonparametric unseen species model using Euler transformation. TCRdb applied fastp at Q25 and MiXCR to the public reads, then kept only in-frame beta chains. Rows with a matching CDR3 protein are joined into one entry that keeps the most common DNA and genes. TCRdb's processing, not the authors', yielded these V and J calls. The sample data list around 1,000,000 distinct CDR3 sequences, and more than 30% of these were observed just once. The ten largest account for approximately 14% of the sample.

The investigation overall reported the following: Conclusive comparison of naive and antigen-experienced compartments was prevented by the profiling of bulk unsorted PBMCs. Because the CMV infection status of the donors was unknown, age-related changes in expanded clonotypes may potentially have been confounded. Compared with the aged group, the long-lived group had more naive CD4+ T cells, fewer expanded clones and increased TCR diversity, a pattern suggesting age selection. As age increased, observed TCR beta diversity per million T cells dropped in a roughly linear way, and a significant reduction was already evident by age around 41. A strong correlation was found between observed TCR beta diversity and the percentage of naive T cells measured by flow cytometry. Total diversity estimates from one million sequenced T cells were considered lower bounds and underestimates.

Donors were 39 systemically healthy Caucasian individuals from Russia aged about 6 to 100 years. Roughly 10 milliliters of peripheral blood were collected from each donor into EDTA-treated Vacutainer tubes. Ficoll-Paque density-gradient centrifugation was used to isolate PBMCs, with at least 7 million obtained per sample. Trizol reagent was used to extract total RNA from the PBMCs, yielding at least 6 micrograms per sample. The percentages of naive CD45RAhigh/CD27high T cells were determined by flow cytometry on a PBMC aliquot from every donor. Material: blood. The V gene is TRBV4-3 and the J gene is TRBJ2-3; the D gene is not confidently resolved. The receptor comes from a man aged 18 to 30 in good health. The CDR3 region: CASSQDGAETDTQYF. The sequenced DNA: TGCGCCAGCAGCCAAGATGGCGCAGAAACAGATACGCAGTATTTT.